Listed below are T cell receptor beta chains from one sample, sequenced in a study of memory CD4+ T cells and cytomegalovirus serostatus. Sequencing used immunoSEQ multiplex PCR; TCRdb keeps in-frame clones, though not all of them. This sample carries around 54,000 clones, roughly 78% of them seen once, and the ten largest clones take approximately 0.65%. The sample taken for sequencing was memory CD4+ T cells from blood. These receptors were taken from an adult in good health and CMV-seronegative. Both conserved end residues are part of each CDR3. D genes are given only for firm matches. Not every row has a clone size; where given, it reads once, few, many or a size class.

clone_size,v_call,d_call,j_call,cdr3_length,cdr3_aa,cdr3_nt
-,TRBV10-2,-,TRBJ2-7,16,CASSGFSEGNSYEQYF,TGCGCCAGCAGTGGATTTTCGGAGGGGAACTCCTACGAGCAGTACTTC
-,TRBV4-2,-,TRBJ2-6,15,CASSQGNSGANVLTF,TGTGCCAGCAGCCAAGGTAACTCTGGGGCCAACGTCCTGACTTTC
-,TRBV5-8,-,TRBJ2-4,19,CASSFVGPTGRRAKNIQYF,TGTGCCAGCAGCTTCGTGGGCCCTACAGGGAGGCGGGCCAAAAACATTCAGTACTTC
-,TRBV19,TRBD2,TRBJ2-7,15,CASTEEASGRYEQYF,TGTGCCAGTACCGAGGAGGCTAGCGGGAGGTACGAGCAGTACTTC
once,TRBV10-2,-,TRBJ1-5,14,CASSESGYNQPQHF,TGCGCCAGCAGTGAGTCGGGGTACAATCAGCCCCAGCATTTT
-,TRBV6-1,TRBD1,TRBJ2-7,14,CASRVMGQSGEQYF,TGTGCCAGCAGGGTGATGGGACAGTCGGGCGAGCAGTACTTC
-,TRBV25-1,TRBD1,TRBJ1-5,14,CASSTTGVNHPQHF,TGTGCCAGCAGTACTACAGGGGTCAACCACCCCCAGCATTTT
-,TRBV10-3,-,TRBJ1-5,14,CAIRGEGSNQPQHF,TGTGCCATCAGGGGAGAGGGGAGCAATCAGCCCCAGCATTTT
-,TRBV11-2,-,TRBJ2-5,14,CASSLSPEGGTQYF,TGTGCCAGCAGCTTAAGCCCAGAAGGTGGGACCCAGTACTTC
-,TRBV6-1,-,TRBJ1-2,14,CASSVGVTNYGYTF,TGTGCCAGCAGTGTGGGGGTCACTAACTATGGCTACACCTTC
-,TRBV5-8,-,TRBJ1-1,12,CASSLYGGGAFF,TGTGCCAGCAGCTTGTATGGAGGGGGAGCTTTCTTT
-,TRBV30,TRBD2,TRBJ2-1,18,CAWRSGTSGKSSYNEQFF,TGTGCCTGGAGGAGCGGGACTAGCGGGAAGAGCTCCTACAATGAGCAGTTCTTC
-,TRBV15,-,TRBJ2-2,13,CATSTDRRGELFF,TGTGCCACCAGCACCGACAGAAGGGGGGAGCTGTTTTTT
few,TRBV28,-,TRBJ1-1,15,CASSPAPRGNTEAFF,TGTGCCAGCAGTCCAGCTCCCCGGGGGAACACTGAAGCTTTCTTT
once,TRBV9,-,TRBJ1-5,13,CASSATSNQPQHF,TGTGCCAGCAGCGCCACGAGCAATCAGCCCCAGCATTTT
-,TRBV21-1,-,TRBJ1-5,20,CASSKEEVRGVVRDNQPQHF,TGTGCCAGCAGCAAAGAGGAGGTCCGCGGGGTTGTCAGGGACAATCAGCCCCAGCATTTT
-,TRBV19,-,TRBJ2-5,12,CASSIGRETQYF,TGTGCCAGTAGTATTGGAAGGGAGACCCAGTACTTC
medium-sized,TRBV5-4,-,TRBJ2-1,14,CASSRMTVGNEQFF,TGTGCCAGCAGCCGGATGACAGTGGGCAATGAGCAGTTCTTC
few,TRBV28,-,TRBJ2-5,14,CASSPPSRSETQYF,TGTGCCAGCAGTCCGCCGAGTAGGTCAGAGACCCAGTACTTC
-,TRBV27,-,TRBJ2-3,14,CASSYLALGDTQYF,TGTGCCAGCAGCTATCTAGCCCTCGGGGATACGCAGTATTTT
-,TRBV27,TRBD1,TRBJ1-2,13,CASSWDRGRGYTF,TGTGCCAGCAGTTGGGACAGGGGTCGCGGCTACACCTTC
-,TRBV9,TRBD2,TRBJ2-3,19,CASSVDGGLAGAATDTQYF,TGTGCCAGCAGCGTAGATGGGGGACTAGCGGGAGCCGCCACAGATACGCAGTATTTT
few,TRBV7-9,-,TRBJ1-3,13,CASSLGSGNTIYF,TGTGCCAGCAGCTTAGGTTCTGGAAACACCATATATTTT
-,TRBV7-9,-,TRBJ2-7,15,CASSQRAGRWGEQYF,TGTGCCAGCAGTCAGCGGGCCGGAAGGTGGGGCGAGCAGTACTTC
once,TRBV6-1,-,TRBJ2-5,12,CASGAGRETQYF,TGTGCCAGTGGGGCGGGTAGGGAGACCCAGTACTTC
-,TRBV30,-,TRBJ2-1,11,CAWGGEHEQFF,TGTGCCTGGGGTGGGGAGCATGAGCAGTTCTTC
few,TRBV28,TRBD2,TRBJ2-3,13,CASKTSGKYTQYF,TGTGCCAGCAAAACTAGCGGGAAATATACGCAGTATTTT
-,TRBV15,-,TRBJ2-7,15,CATSSRNRDTGEQYF,TGTGCCACCAGCAGCAGGAACCGGGACACGGGCGAGCAGTACTTC
once,TRBV5-1,TRBD1,TRBJ2-7,16,CASSQLLGQGAHEQYF,TGCGCCAGCAGCCAGCTCCTTGGACAGGGTGCCCACGAGCAGTACTTC
-,TRBV9,TRBD1,TRBJ1-5,15,CASSVNGQGNQPQHF,TGTGCCAGCAGCGTCAATGGACAGGGCAATCAGCCCCAGCATTTT